The present TCR beta chain was sequenced within a study of long-term antiretroviral therapy in people with HIV. Investigators performed immunoSEQ version v3.0 at survey level. This table comes from immunoSEQ multiplex PCR, and its TCRdb copy is limited to in-frame clones, with some not included. The sample includes 20,000 to 30,000 clones, more than 75% seen only once; the top ten take roughly 8.2%. Trimming at V came to 1 base and at J to 7 bases, leaving 4 bases not matched to a gene. CDR3 length equals 14 residues. CDR1 and CDR2 from the germline V gene are SEHNR and FQNEAQ (reference sequence). The V call is TRBV7-9, the J call TRBJ1-2, with TRBD1 matching over 9 bases. This TCR came from a man in his forties with HIV. This specimen consisted of unsorted PBMCs, obtained 4.8 to 5 years after starting antiretroviral therapy. This CDR3 reads CASSLVGTGPGYTF. CDR3 coding DNA: TGTGCCAGCAGCTTAGTAGGGACAGGGCCTGGCTACACCTTC.